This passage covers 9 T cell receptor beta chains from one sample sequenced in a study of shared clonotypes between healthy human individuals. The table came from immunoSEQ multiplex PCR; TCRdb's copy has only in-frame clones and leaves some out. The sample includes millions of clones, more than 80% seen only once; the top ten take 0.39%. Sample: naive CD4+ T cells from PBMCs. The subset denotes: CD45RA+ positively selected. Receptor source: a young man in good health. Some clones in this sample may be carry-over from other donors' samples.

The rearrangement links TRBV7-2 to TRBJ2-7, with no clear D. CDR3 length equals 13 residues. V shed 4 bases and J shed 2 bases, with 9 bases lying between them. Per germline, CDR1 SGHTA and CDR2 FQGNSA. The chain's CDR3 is CASSWAETYEQYF. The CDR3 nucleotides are TGTGCCAGCAGCTGGGCCGAAACCTACGAGCAGTACTTC.

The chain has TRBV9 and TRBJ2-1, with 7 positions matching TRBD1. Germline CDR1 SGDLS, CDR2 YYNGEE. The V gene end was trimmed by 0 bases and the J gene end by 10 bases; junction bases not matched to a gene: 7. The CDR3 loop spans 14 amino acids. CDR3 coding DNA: TGTGCCAGCAGCGTAGGAGGGGGCCCCATAGAGCAGTTCTTC. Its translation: CASSVGGGPIEQFF.

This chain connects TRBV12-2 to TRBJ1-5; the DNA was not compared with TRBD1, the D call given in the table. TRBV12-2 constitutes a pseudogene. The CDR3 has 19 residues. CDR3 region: CASRLVSLDVQGYDQPQHF. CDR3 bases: TGTGCAAGTCGCTTAGTATCGTTAGATGTACAGGGCTATGATCAGCCCCAGCATTTT.

DNA of the CDR3: TGTGCCAGCAGTGAAAGGCACGGGGGCGGCGAGCAGTACTTC. Its translation is CASSERHGGGEQYF. The chain employs TRBV2 and TRBJ2-7; D may match TRBD1 or TRBD2 (6 bases each). CDR1 and CDR2 from the germline V gene are SNHLY and FYNNEI. The V end was cut by 2 bases, the J end by 6 bases, with 14 bases between. The CDR3 has 14 residues.

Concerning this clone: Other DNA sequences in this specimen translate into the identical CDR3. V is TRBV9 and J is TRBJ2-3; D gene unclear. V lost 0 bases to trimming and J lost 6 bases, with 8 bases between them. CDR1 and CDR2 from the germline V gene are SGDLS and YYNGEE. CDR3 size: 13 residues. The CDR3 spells CASSVGTTDTQYF. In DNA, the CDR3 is TGTGCCAGCAGCGTAGGGACGACGGATACGCAGTATTTT. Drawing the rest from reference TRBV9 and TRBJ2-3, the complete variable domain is DSGVTQTPKHLITATGQRVTLRCSPRSGDLSVYWYQQSLDQGLQFLIQYYNGEERAKGNILERFSAQQFPDLHSELNLSSLELGDSALYFCASSVGTTDTQYFGPGTRLTVL.

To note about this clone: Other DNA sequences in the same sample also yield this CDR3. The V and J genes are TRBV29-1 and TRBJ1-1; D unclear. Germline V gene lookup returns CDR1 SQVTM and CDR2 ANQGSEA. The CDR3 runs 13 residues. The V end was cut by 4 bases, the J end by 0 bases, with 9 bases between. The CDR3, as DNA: TGCAGCGTTGTTGGCAGGATGAACACTGAAGCTTTCTTT. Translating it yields CSVVGRMNTEAFF.

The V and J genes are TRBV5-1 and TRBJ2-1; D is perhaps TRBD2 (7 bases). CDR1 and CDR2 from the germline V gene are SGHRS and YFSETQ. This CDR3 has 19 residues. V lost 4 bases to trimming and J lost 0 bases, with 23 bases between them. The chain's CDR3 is CASSPTGGTVGSSYNEQFF. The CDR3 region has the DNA TGCGCCAGCAGCCCGACGGGGGGCACGGTTGGAAGCTCCTACAATGAGCAGTTCTTC.

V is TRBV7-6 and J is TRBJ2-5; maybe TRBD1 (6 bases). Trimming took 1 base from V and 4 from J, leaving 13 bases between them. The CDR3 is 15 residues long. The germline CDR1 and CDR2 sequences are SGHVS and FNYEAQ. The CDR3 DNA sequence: TGTGCCAGCAGCTTAGAAGGCAGGGGTTCAGAGACCCAGTACTTC. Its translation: CASSLEGRGSETQYF.

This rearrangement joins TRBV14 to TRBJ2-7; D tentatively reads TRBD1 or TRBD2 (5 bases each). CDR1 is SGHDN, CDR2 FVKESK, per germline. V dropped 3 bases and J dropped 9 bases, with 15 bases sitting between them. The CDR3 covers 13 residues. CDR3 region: CASSHQGVVGQYF. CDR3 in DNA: TGTGCCAGCAGCCACCAGGGAGTGGTGGGGCAGTACTTC.